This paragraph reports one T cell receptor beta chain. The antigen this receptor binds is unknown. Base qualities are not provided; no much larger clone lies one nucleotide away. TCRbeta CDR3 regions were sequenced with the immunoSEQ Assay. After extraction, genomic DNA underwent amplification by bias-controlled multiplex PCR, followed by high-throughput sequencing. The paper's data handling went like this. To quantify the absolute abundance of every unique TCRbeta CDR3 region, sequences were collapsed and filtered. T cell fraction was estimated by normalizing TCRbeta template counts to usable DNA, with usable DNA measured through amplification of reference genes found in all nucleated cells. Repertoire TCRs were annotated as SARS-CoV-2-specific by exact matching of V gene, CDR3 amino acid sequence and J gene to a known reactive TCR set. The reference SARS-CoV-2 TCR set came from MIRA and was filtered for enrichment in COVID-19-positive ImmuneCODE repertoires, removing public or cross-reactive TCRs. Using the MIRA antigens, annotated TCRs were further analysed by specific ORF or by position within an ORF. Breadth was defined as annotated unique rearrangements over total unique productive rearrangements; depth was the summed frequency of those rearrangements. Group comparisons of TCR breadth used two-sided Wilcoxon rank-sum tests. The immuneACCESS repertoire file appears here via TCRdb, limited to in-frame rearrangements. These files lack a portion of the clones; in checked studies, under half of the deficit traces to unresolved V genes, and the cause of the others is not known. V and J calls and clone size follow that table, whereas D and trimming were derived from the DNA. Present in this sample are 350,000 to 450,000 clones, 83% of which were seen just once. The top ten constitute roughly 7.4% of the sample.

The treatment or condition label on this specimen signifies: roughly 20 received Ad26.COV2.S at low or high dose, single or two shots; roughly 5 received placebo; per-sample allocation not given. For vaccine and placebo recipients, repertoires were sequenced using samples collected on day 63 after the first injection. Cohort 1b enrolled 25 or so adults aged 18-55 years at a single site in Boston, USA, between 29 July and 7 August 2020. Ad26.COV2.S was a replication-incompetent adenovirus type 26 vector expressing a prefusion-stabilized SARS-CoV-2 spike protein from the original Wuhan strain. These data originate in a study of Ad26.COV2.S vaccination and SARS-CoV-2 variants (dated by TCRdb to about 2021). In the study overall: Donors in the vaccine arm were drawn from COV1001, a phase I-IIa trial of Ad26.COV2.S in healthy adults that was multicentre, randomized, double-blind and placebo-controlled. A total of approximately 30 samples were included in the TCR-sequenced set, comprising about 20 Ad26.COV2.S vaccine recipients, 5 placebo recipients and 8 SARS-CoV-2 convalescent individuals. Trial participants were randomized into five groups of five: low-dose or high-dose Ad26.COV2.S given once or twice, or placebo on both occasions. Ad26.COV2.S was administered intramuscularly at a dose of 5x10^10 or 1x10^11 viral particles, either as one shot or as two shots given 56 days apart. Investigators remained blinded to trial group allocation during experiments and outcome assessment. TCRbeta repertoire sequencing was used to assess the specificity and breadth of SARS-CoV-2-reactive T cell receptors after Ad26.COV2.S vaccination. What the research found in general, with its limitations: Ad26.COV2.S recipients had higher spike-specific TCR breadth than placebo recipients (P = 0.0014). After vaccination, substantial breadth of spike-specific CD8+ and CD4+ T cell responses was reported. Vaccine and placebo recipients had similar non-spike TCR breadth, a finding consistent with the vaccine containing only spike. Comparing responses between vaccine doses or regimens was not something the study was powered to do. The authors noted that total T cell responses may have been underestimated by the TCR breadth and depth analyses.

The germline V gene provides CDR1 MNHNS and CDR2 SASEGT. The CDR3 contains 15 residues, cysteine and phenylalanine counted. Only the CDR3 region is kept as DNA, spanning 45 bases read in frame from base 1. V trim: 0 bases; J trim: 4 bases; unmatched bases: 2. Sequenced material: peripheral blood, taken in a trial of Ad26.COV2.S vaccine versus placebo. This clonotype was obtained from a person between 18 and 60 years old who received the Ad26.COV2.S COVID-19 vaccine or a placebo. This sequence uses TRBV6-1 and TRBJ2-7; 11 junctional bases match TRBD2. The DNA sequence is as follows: TGTGCCAGCAGTGAAGCGGCTAGCGGGGGGTACGAGCAGTACTTC. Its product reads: CASSEAASGGYEQYF.